A selection of T cell receptor beta chains follows, all from one sample in a study of regulatory T cells in long-lasting Graves disease. Each CDR3 protein gets one entry after TCRdb re-called the multiplex PCR reads with MiXCR. This repertoire shows about 540,000 distinct CDR3 sequences, approximately 13% found once; its top ten account for over 7.5%. In addition, the sample was reused for a study of T cells in Graves' hyperthyroidism and ophthalmopathy.

The sequenced sample was peripheral blood mononuclear cells (PBMCs), obtained at new diagnosis, from a patient treated with antithyroid drugs. The receptor set was obtained from a man aged 25-40 years with Graves disease. The CDR3 runs from the conserved cysteine through the conserved F or W. The order of the fields is D gene, V gene, J gene, clone size, CDR3 protein, CDR3 DNA. D genes are given only for firm matches. Size is stated for part of the rows, as once, few or many counts, or as a class when the clone is expanded.

D gene: TRBD1; V gene: TRBV29-1; J gene: TRBJ1-6; clone size: many; CDR3 protein: CSARDRENSPLHF; CDR3 DNA: TGCAGCGCTCGGGACAGGGAGAATTCACCCCTCCACTTT
D gene: NA; V gene: TRBV20-1; J gene: TRBJ2-7; clone size: many; CDR3 protein: CSAERPQEFLSYEQYF; CDR3 DNA: TGCAGTGCCGAGCGGCCTCAGGAGTTTCTAAGCTACGAGCAGTACTTC
D gene: TRBD1; V gene: TRBV28; J gene: TRBJ2-1; clone size: few; CDR3 protein: CASSLPIPGQPKSSYNEQFF; CDR3 DNA: TGTGCCAGCAGTCTCCCCATCCCGGGACAGCCCAAGAGCTCCTACAATGAGCAGTTCTTC
D gene: NA; V gene: TRBV28; J gene: TRBJ1-4; clone size: many; CDR3 protein: CASSSETGGNEKLFF; CDR3 DNA: TGTGCCAGCAGTTCGGAGACGGGAGGTAATGAAAAACTGTTTTTT
D gene: NA; V gene: TRBV2; J gene: TRBJ2-2; clone size: many; CDR3 protein: CASSGPNTGELFF; CDR3 DNA: TGTGCCAGCAGTGGGCCCAACACCGGGGAGCTGTTTTTT
D gene: NA; V gene: TRBV30; J gene: TRBJ2-5; clone size: many; CDR3 protein: CAWSVGHPMAGAQYF; CDR3 DNA: TGTGCCTGGAGTGTCGGACATCCTATGGCTGGGGCCCAGTACTTC
D gene: NA; V gene: TRBV7-9; J gene: TRBJ2-5; clone size: few; CDR3 protein: CASSSSAAKGTQYF; CDR3 DNA: TGCGCCAGCAGCTCCTCGGCGGCCAAAGGGACCCAGTACTTC
D gene: NA; V gene: TRBV6-1; J gene: TRBJ2-7; clone size: many; CDR3 protein: CASSDRFTYEQYF; CDR3 DNA: TGTGCCAGCAGTGACAGGTTTACCTACGAGCAGTACTTC
D gene: NA; V gene: TRBV29-1; J gene: TRBJ2-2; clone size: NA; CDR3 protein: CSVNARGGGTGELFF; CDR3 DNA: TGCAGCGTTAACGCTCGTGGGGGTGGCACCGGGGAGCTGTTTTTT
D gene: NA; V gene: TRBV30; J gene: TRBJ2-3; clone size: many; CDR3 protein: CAWSRGLALQDTQYF; CDR3 DNA: TGTGCCTGGAGTCGAGGGCTAGCCCTTCAGGATACGCAGTATTTT
D gene: NA; V gene: TRBV6-1; J gene: TRBJ2-2; clone size: many; CDR3 protein: CASRPQGTGELFF; CDR3 DNA: TGTGCCAGCAGGCCCCAAGGCACCGGGGAGCTGTTTTTT
D gene: TRBD2; V gene: TRBV15; J gene: TRBJ2-3; clone size: many; CDR3 protein: CATSTAGELADTQYF; CDR3 DNA: TGTGCCACCAGCACAGCGGGGGAACTGGCAGATACGCAGTATTTT
D gene: NA; V gene: TRBV4-2; J gene: TRBJ2-1; clone size: few; CDR3 protein: CASSQEGTGGLAGGSNEQFF; CDR3 DNA: TGTGCCAGCAGCCAAGAAGGGACAGGGGGCCTAGCGGGAGGGAGTAATGAGCAGTTCTTC
D gene: TRBD1; V gene: TRBV5-1; J gene: TRBJ2-1; clone size: NA; CDR3 protein: CASSADRGINEQFF; CDR3 DNA: TGCGCCAGCAGCGCGGACAGGGGTATCAATGAGCAGTTCTTC
D gene: TRBD2; V gene: TRBV20-1; J gene: TRBJ2-1; clone size: many; CDR3 protein: CSAQLAGEVHEQFF; CDR3 DNA: TGCAGTGCTCAACTAGCGGGAGAGGTTCATGAGCAGTTCTTC
D gene: TRBD1; V gene: TRBV2; J gene: TRBJ1-2; clone size: many; CDR3 protein: CASRGRTGDFYGYTF; CDR3 DNA: TGTGCCAGCAGGGGCAGGACAGGGGACTTCTATGGCTACACCTTC
D gene: NA; V gene: TRBV3-1; J gene: TRBJ1-2; clone size: many; CDR3 protein: CASSHITREGYTF; CDR3 DNA: TGTGCCAGCAGCCATATTACCCGTGAAGGCTACACCTTC
D gene: NA; V gene: TRBV12-5; J gene: TRBJ1-5; clone size: many; CDR3 protein: CASGLVILDSRNQPQHF; CDR3 DNA: TGTGCTAGTGGTTTGGTCATCTTGGACAGTCGAAATCAGCCCCAGCATTTT
D gene: NA; V gene: TRBV2; J gene: TRBJ2-1; clone size: many; CDR3 protein: CASSEGLGNEQFF; CDR3 DNA: TGTGCCAGCAGTGAAGGACTAGGAAATGAGCAGTTCTTC
D gene: TRBD2; V gene: TRBV5-8; J gene: TRBJ2-1; clone size: few; CDR3 protein: CASRRGASSGGSSYNEQFF; CDR3 DNA: TGTGCCAGCAGACGGGGGGCGTCTAGCGGGGGAAGCTCCTACAATGAGCAGTTCTTC
D gene: NA; V gene: TRBV20-1; J gene: TRBJ1-4; clone size: few; CDR3 protein: CSVWRVDEKLFF; CDR3 DNA: TGCAGTGTGTGGCGGGTCGACGAAAAACTGTTTTTT
D gene: NA; V gene: TRBV5-1; J gene: TRBJ2-3; clone size: many; CDR3 protein: CASSVIHTDTQYF; CDR3 DNA: TGCGCCAGCAGCGTTATACACACAGATACGCAGTATTTT
D gene: NA; V gene: TRBV5-1; J gene: TRBJ2-3; clone size: many; CDR3 protein: CASSWKETDTQYF; CDR3 DNA: TGCGCCAGCAGCTGGAAGGAGACAGATACGCAGTATTTT
D gene: TRBD1; V gene: TRBV4-1; J gene: TRBJ1-1; clone size: NA; CDR3 protein: CASSSGTGFMNTEAFF; CDR3 DNA: TGCGCCAGCAGCAGCGGGACAGGTTTCATGAACACTGAAGCTTTCTTT
D gene: TRBD1; V gene: TRBV20-1; J gene: TRBJ1-1; clone size: many; CDR3 protein: CSAKDRARTMNTEAFF; CDR3 DNA: TGCAGTGCAAAGGACAGGGCCCGAACCATGAACACTGAAGCTTTCTTT
D gene: TRBD1; V gene: TRBV20-1; J gene: TRBJ1-6; clone size: many; CDR3 protein: CSAQREGASSPLHF; CDR3 DNA: TGCAGTGCCCAACGGGAGGGGGCCAGTTCACCCCTCCACTTT
D gene: NA; V gene: TRBV28; J gene: TRBJ2-1; clone size: many; CDR3 protein: CASKFRSSYNEQFF; CDR3 DNA: TGTGCCAGCAAGTTCAGAAGCTCCTACAATGAGCAGTTCTTC
D gene: TRBD2; V gene: TRBV20-1; J gene: TRBJ2-7; clone size: many; CDR3 protein: CSATKLAGGPPYEQYF; CDR3 DNA: TGCAGTGCTACCAAACTAGCGGGCGGACCTCCCTACGAGCAGTACTTC
D gene: TRBD2; V gene: TRBV19; J gene: TRBJ2-7; clone size: NA; CDR3 protein: CASSIVTIGRNEQYF; CDR3 DNA: TGTGCCAGTAGTATAGTTACTATCGGGAGGAACGAGCAGTACTTC
D gene: NA; V gene: TRBV7-2; J gene: TRBJ2-5; clone size: many; CDR3 protein: CASSLGSPETQYF; CDR3 DNA: TGTGCCAGCAGCTTAGGTAGCCCGGAGACCCAGTACTTC
D gene: NA; V gene: TRBV18; J gene: TRBJ2-5; clone size: few; CDR3 protein: CASSLETEGNGTQETQYF; CDR3 DNA: TGTGCCAGCTCACTAGAGACCGAAGGAAACGGGACACAAGAGACCCAGTACTTC
D gene: NA; V gene: TRBV10-3; J gene: TRBJ1-3; clone size: many; CDR3 protein: CAISDPLGGSGNTIYF; CDR3 DNA: TGTGCCATCAGTGACCCACTTGGAGGATCTGGAAACACCATATATTTT
D gene: NA; V gene: TRBV12-3/TRBV12-4; J gene: TRBJ2-1; clone size: NA; CDR3 protein: CASSFRRRSSYNEQFF; CDR3 DNA: TGTGCCAGCAGTTTTAGGCGGAGGAGCTCCTACAATGAGCAGTTCTTC
D gene: TRBD2; V gene: TRBV12-3/TRBV12-4; J gene: TRBJ2-2; clone size: NA; CDR3 protein: CASSLRGLAGESGNTGELFF; CDR3 DNA: TGTGCCAGCAGTTTAAGGGGACTAGCGGGAGAGAGCGGTAACACCGGGGAGCTGTTTTTT
D gene: TRBD2; V gene: TRBV5-1; J gene: TRBJ2-1; clone size: NA; CDR3 protein: CASSLASGRGDEQFF; CDR3 DNA: TGCGCCAGCAGCTTGGCCAGCGGGAGGGGTGATGAGCAGTTCTTC
D gene: NA; V gene: TRBV5-1; J gene: TRBJ2-7; clone size: many; CDR3 protein: CASSSGGAPFVDEQYF; CDR3 DNA: TGCGCCAGCAGCTCAGGCGGTGCCCCGTTCGTGGACGAGCAGTACTTC
D gene: NA; V gene: TRBV28; J gene: TRBJ2-3; clone size: many; CDR3 protein: CASSNLEDSTDTQYF; CDR3 DNA: TGTGCCAGCAGCAATTTAGAGGATAGCACAGATACGCAGTATTTT
D gene: TRBD1; V gene: TRBV7-3; J gene: TRBJ1-2; clone size: NA; CDR3 protein: CASREDWTGGGYTF; CDR3 DNA: TGTGCCAGCAGGGAGGACTGGACAGGGGGTGGCTACACCTTC
D gene: NA; V gene: TRBV24-1; J gene: TRBJ1-2; clone size: many; CDR3 protein: CATSDPSPTGKSNYGYTF; CDR3 DNA: TGTGCCACCAGTGATCCTTCCCCCACAGGGAAGTCTAACTATGGCTACACCTTC
D gene: TRBD1; V gene: TRBV18; J gene: TRBJ1-2; clone size: NA; CDR3 protein: CASSPHPGQGFDGYTF; CDR3 DNA: TGTGCCAGCTCACCACACCCGGGACAGGGTTTTGATGGCTACACCTTC
D gene: NA; V gene: TRBV14; J gene: TRBJ2-5; clone size: few; CDR3 protein: CASSQERTQYF; CDR3 DNA: TGTGCCAGCAGCCAAGAAAGGACCCAGTACTTC
D gene: TRBD2; V gene: TRBV20-1; J gene: TRBJ2-7; clone size: many; CDR3 protein: CSARALAGGPYEQYF; CDR3 DNA: TGCAGTGCTAGAGCACTAGCGGGAGGGCCCTACGAGCAGTACTTC
D gene: TRBD2; V gene: TRBV5-1; J gene: TRBJ2-2; clone size: NA; CDR3 protein: CASSLVGLAGVAGELFF; CDR3 DNA: TGCGCCAGCAGCTTGGTCGGACTAGCGGGAGTCGCCGGGGAGCTGTTTTTT
D gene: NA; V gene: TRBV19; J gene: TRBJ1-5; clone size: few; CDR3 protein: CATGRGGYSNQPQHF; CDR3 DNA: TGTGCCACCGGGCGGGGAGGATATAGCAATCAGCCCCAGCATTTT
D gene: NA; V gene: TRBV5-5; J gene: TRBJ2-5; clone size: NA; CDR3 protein: CASSLMGFSMETQYF; CDR3 DNA: TGTGCCAGCAGCTTGATGGGGTTCTCAATGGAGACCCAGTACTTC